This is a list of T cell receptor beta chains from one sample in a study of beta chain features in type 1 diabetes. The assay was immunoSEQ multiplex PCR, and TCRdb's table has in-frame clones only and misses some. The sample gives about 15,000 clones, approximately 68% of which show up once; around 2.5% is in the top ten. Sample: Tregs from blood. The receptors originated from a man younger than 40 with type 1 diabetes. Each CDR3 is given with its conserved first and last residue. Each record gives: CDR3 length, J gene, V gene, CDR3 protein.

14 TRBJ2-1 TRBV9 CASSVGAPSGVQFF
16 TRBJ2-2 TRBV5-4 CASSLWSSGSSGELFF
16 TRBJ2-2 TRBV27 CASSLSFRANTGELFF
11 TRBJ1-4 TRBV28 CAIATNEKLFF
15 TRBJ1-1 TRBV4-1 CASSRGLQGGTEAFF
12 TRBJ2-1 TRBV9 CATGRSYNEQFF
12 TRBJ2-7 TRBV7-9 CASSLQGYEQYF
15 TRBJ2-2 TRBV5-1 CASSLVHPSAGELFF
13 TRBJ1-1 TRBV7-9 CASRLTGGTEAFF
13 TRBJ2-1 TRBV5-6 CASSTGLANEQFF
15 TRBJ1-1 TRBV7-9 CASSPLGQGERKAFF
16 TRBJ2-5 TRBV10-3 CAISERGQGIQETQYF
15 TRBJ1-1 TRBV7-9 CASSLALAGPTEAFF
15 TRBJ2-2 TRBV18 CASSPPVENTGELFF
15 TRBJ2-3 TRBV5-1 CASSAAGGQTDTQYF
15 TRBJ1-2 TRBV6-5 CASSYEGAAAYGYTF
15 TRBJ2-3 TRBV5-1 CASSFQGMGTDTQYF
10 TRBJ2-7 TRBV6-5 CASGEYEQYF
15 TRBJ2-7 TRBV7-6 CASSPGGSYSYEQYF
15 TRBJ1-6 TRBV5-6 CASSPDRSGYSPLHF
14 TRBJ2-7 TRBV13 CASSPSSNPYEQYF
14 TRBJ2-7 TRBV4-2 CASSQGRYSYEQYF
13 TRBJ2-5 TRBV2 CASSADTQETQYF
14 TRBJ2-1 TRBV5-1 CATGASGRGNEQFF
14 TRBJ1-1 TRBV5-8 CASSLVDRATEAFF
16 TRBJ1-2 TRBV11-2 CASSLDVQGILNGYTF
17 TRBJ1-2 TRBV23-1 CASSQLSAGPKGYGYTF
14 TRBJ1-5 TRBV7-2 CASSPRGGGQPQHF
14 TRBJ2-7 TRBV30 CAWSVGTSAYEQYF
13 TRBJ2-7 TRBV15 CATAGPQRREQYF
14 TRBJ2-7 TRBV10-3 CAISDGQGAYEQYF
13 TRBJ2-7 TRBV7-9 CASGVLAGKRQYF
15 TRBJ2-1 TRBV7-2 CASRGGRGSYNEQFF
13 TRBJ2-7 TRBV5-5 CASGGVVAYEQYF
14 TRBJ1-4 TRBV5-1 CASSPGFASEKLFF
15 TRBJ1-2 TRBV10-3 CAISEGTGSKDGYTF
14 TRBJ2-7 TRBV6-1 CASRPLQGPYEQYF
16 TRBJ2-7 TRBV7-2 CASSPRLAGASYEQYF
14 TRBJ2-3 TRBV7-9 CASSLTGGADTQYF
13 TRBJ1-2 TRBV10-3 CATTGGTDYGYTF
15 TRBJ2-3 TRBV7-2 CASSRSGGTPGTQYF